These 25 T cell receptor beta chains were all obtained from the same sample, sequenced in a study of T cells in Graves' hyperthyroidism and ophthalmopathy. Amplification of TCR beta CDR3 regions used RNA as the template. The HTBI primer set served for first-round RT-PCR of the TCR CDR3. TCRdb re-called the multiplex PCR reads through MiXCR, storing one row per CDR3 protein. The repertoire holds about 350,000 distinct CDR3 sequences, with 15% to 20% as singletons. Sequenced: blood. The receptors stem from a woman aged 40 to 55 with Graves' ophthalmopathy.

V usage is TRBV6-2 or TRBV6-3 and J usage is TRBJ2-7; 7 bases are a match to TRBD1. The CDR3 runs to 15 residues. With 2 bases clipped from V and 6 bases from J, the junction kept 10 bases outside the gene matches. The V gene's germline CDR1 is MNHEY and CDR2 SVGEGT. The CDR3 sequence is CASSYERQGRSEQYF. CDR3 DNA sequence: TGTGCCAGCAGTTACGAGCGACAGGGAAGGAGCGAGCAGTACTTC.

This clonotype was recorded many times. This sequence joins TRBV6-2 or TRBV6-3 and TRBJ2-2; D is possibly TRBD2 (6 bases). V lost 4 bases to trimming and J lost 6 bases, with 15 bases between them. The CDR3 contains 15 residues. Germline assignment: CDR1 MNHEY and CDR2 SVGEGT. The CDR3 here is CASSSGRQIPGELFF. CDR3 DNA sequence: TGTGCCAGCAGTTCGGGGAGGCAGATCCCCGGGGAGCTGTTTTTT.

The sample holds a few counts of this clonotype. This sequence joins TRBV12-3 or TRBV12-4 and TRBJ2-3, with D unclear. The CDR3 runs 15 residues. V gave up 5 bases and J gave up 5 bases, with 17 bases separating them. The CDR3 nucleotides are TGTGCCAGCAGTCCCCGGGCCCAGCTGGGAGATACGCAGTATTTT. This encodes CASSPRAQLGDTQYF.

There are many counts of this clonotype. CDR3 in DNA: TGTGCCAGCAGTGAAAGGGGCTACGAGCAGTACTTC. Its translation is CASSERGYEQYF. The chain uses TRBV6-1 and TRBJ2-7; a weak D match, TRBD1 (5 bases). Trimming stripped 2 bases from V and 3 bases from J, with 5 bases between. Germline V lookup: CDR1 MNHNS, CDR2 SASEGT. The CDR3 is 12 residues long.

This clonotype was observed many times. CDR3 region: CSAARESYGYTF. The DNA of the CDR3 is TGCAGTGCAGCCAGGGAGAGCTATGGCTACACCTTC. The chain is built from TRBV20-1 and TRBJ1-2; a weak D match, TRBD1 (5 bases). Trimming cost V 6 bases and J 4 bases, with 12 bases left between them. Germline V lookup: CDR1 DFQATT, CDR2 SNEGSKA (reference sequence). The CDR3 loop spans 12 amino acids.

This clonotype was recorded many times. This chain links TRBV4-1 with TRBJ2-5; the D is unclear. The CDR3 loop spans 13 amino acids. V lost 1 base and J 3 bases, leaving 6 bases between the germline ends. Germline CDR1 MGHRA, CDR2 YSYEKL. The CDR3 region is CASSQARKETQYF. The CDR3, as DNA: TGCGCCAGCAGCCAAGCCAGGAAAGAGACCCAGTACTTC.

This clonotype appeared many times. The chain carries TRBV13 and TRBJ1-1; 7 bases line up with TRBD1. The trim removed 1 base at V and 0 bases at J, leaving 5 bases unmatched. The CDR3 has 16 residues. Germline values: CDR1 PRHDT, CDR2 FYEKMQ (reference sequence). CDR3 sequence (DNA): TGTGCCAGCAGCTTAGCAGGGGGAGTAATGAACACTGAAGCTTTCTTT. Protein product: CASSLAGGVMNTEAFF.

This clonotype was counted ten times or more. V gene TRBV10-3 combines with J gene TRBJ1-2; a possible D gene is TRBD1 (6 bases). Germline V CDR1 and CDR2: ENHRY, SYGVKD. There are 15 residues in the CDR3. Deletions cut 0 bases from V and 4 bases from J, with 12 bases between. This CDR3 reads CAISESKGQRYGYTF. The CDR3 DNA reads as TGTGCCATCAGTGAGTCCAAGGGACAACGCTATGGCTACACCTTC.

V and J are TRBV6-1 and TRBJ1-1, with D possibly being TRBD1 (6 bases). Germline values: CDR1 MNHNS, CDR2 SASEGT. The CDR3 spans 14 residues. Trimming removed 5 bases from V and 5 bases from J, with 15 bases in between. CDR3 region: CASSHQADRTEAFF. The DNA of the CDR3 is TGTGCCAGCAGTCATCAAGCCGACAGGACTGAAGCTTTCTTT.

This clonotype came up many times. The chain has TRBV4-1 and TRBJ1-5; 10 bases are a match to TRBD1. The CDR3 has 16 amino acids. V shed 3 bases and J 3 bases; nucleotides not matched to a gene: 5. Germline loops: CDR1 MGHRA, CDR2 YSYEKL. CDR3 in DNA: TGCGCCAGCAGCCAGTACGGGACAGGGGACAATCAGCCCCAGCATTTT. The encoded protein is CASSQYGTGDNQPQHF.

This clonotype has at least ten counts. The chain combines TRBV20-1 with TRBJ2-2; D is perhaps TRBD1 (6 bases). V was shortened by 6 bases and J by 3 bases, with 11 bases between the two germline ends. The CDR3 covers 13 residues. Germline CDR1 reads DFQATT; CDR2 reads SNEGSKA (reference sequence). The CDR3 DNA reads TGCAGTGCCCTGGGACACGACACCGGGGAGCTGTTTTTT. This sequence encodes CSALGHDTGELFF.

This clonotype was observed at least ten times. The V call is TRBV30, the J call TRBJ2-7; 7 nucleotides line up with TRBD2. Looked up from germline, CDR1 is GTSNPN and CDR2 is SVGIG (reference sequence). J gave up 5 bases and V 7 bases, and 11 bases lay outside the gene matches. The CDR3 has 13 amino acids. This CDR3 reads CASRRELRNEQYF. CDR3 nucleotides: TGTGCCTCCCGGCGGGAGCTAAGGAACGAGCAGTACTTC.

Ten or more counts support this clonotype. The chain has TRBV27 and TRBJ2-7; tentative D call: TRBD1 (6 bases). This CDR3 is 16 amino acids long. CDR1 MNHEY and CDR2 SMNVEV come from the germline V gene (reference sequence). Between the trimmed V and J ends, which lost 4 bases and 4 bases, there was a span of 20 bases. CDR3 nucleotides: TGTGCCAGCAGTTCGAGCCGACAGGTACCCGCGTACGAGCAGTACTTC. This translates into CASSSSRQVPAYEQYF.

This clonotype was observed at least ten times. This rearrangement joins TRBV15 to TRBJ2-7, with TRBD2 identical over 8 bases. The CDR3 covers 16 residues. CDR1 and CDR2 from the germline V gene are LNHNV and YYDKDF (reference sequence). The V segment lost 0 bases and the J segment 4 bases; nucleotides outside the gene matches: 8. CDR3: CATSRDAASGSYEQYF. CDR3 in DNA: TGTGCCACCAGCAGAGATGCCGCTAGCGGGTCTTACGAGCAGTACTTC.

This clonotype was observed at least ten times. This sequence joins TRBV12-3 or TRBV12-4 and TRBJ1-1; D not certain. Trimming pared 5 bases from V and 1 base from J, leaving 11 bases between. The CDR3 has 14 residues. CDR3: CASSVARANTEAFF. The CDR3 nucleotides are TGTGCCAGCAGTGTCGCGAGGGCGAACACTGAAGCTTTCTTT.

The sample holds many counts of this clonotype. The chain has TRBV7-3 and TRBJ2-4; unclear D gene. V dropped 4 bases and J dropped 0 bases, with 10 bases sitting between them. From germline, CDR1 is SGHTA and CDR2 FQGTGA. The CDR3 runs 15 residues. The chain's CDR3 is CASSSGPVAKNIQYF. The CDR3 DNA follows: TGTGCCAGCAGCTCGGGCCCGGTAGCCAAAAACATTCAGTACTTC.

This clonotype occurred many times. The V call is TRBV9, the J call TRBJ2-5; D possibly corresponds to TRBD2 (5 bases). This CDR3 region has 14 residues. V dropped 2 bases and J dropped 5 bases, with 13 bases sitting between them. The germline CDR1 and CDR2 sequences are SGDLS and YYNGEE. The DNA for the CDR3 is TGTGCCAGCAGCGTCAAAGGGTCGGGGGAGACCCAGTACTTC. Protein: CASSVKGSGETQYF.

This clonotype was observed at least ten times. The chain employs TRBV7-9 and TRBJ2-4, with TRBD2 matching over 7 bases. This CDR3 is 17 amino acids long. The germline V gene has CDR1 SEHNR and CDR2 FQNEAQ (reference sequence). Trimming cost V 5 bases and J 4 bases; bases outside gene matches: 14. Here the CDR3 DNA reads TGTGCCAGCAGCCCCCCGGGGGGACTGAGTCATAAAAACATTCAGTACTTC. It is translated as CASSPPGGLSHKNIQYF.

The genes are TRBV28 and TRBJ2-7; no definite D call. CDR1 is MDHEN and CDR2 is SYDVKM in the germline V gene. This CDR3 has 16 amino acids. Trimming left V 7 bases short and J 2 bases short, with 21 bases between. CDR3 nucleotides: TGTGCCAGCAATGCCCCCCCCGGCAGGCCAACCTACGAGCAGTACTTC. Residues: CASNAPPGRPTYEQYF. Combining the CDR3 with reference TRBV28 and TRBJ2-7 gives the whole variable domain DVKVTQSSRYLVKRTGEKVFLECVQDMDHENMFWYRQDPGLGLRLIYFSYDVKMKEKGDIPEGYSVSREKKERFSLILESASTNQTSMYLCASNAPPGRPTYEQYFGPGTRLTVT.

This clonotype was detected ten times or more. This likely comes from a read error, as the CDR3 has no conserved phenylalanine or tryptophan at its end. The genes are TRBV5-6 and TRBJ2-2; D ambiguous. Germline values: CDR1 SGHDT, CDR2 YYEEEE. The CDR3 spans 12 residues. Trimming removed 4 bases from V and 4 bases from J, with 5 bases in between. The CDR3 spells CASSPGTGELFS. The CDR3 nucleotides are TGTGCCAGCAGCCCCGGCACCGGGGAGCTGTTTTCT.

The table lists this clonotype with many counts. The V call is TRBV6-2 or TRBV6-3, the J call TRBJ2-6; 7 bases match TRBD1. Germline CDR1 and CDR2: MNHEY and SVGEGT. The CDR3 extends over 20 amino acids. Trimming took 5 bases from V and 2 from J; bases not matched to a gene: 18. DNA for the CDR3: TGTGCCAGCAGTAGCACCAACAGAGGACAGGCCGAAACTGGGGCCAACGTCCTGACTTTC. Its translation is CASSSTNRGQAETGANVLTF.

This clonotype was counted many times. The chain joins TRBV5-6 to TRBJ2-2, with D uncertain. The CDR3 totals 13 residues. The ends were cut back, 0 bases at V and 10 bases at J, with 10 bases in the middle. The V gene's germline CDR1 is SGHDT and CDR2 YYEEEE. The CDR3 nucleotides are TGTGCCAGCAGCTTGGAAATGCGAGAGGAGCTGTTTTTT. Its translation: CASSLEMREELFF.

This clonotype was recorded at least ten times. J is TRBJ2-7 and V is TRBV6-1; D unresolved. This CDR3 region has 14 residues. The V gene lost 1 base and the J gene lost 3 bases, with 10 bases spanning the gap. Germline V gives CDR1 MNHNS, CDR2 SASEGT. The CDR3 is CASSEVLLDYEQYF. The CDR3 DNA reads as TGTGCCAGCAGTGAAGTACTATTGGACTACGAGCAGTACTTC.

The CDR3 loop reads CASSSTSGRVQETQYF. The CDR3 region has the DNA TGTGCCAGCAGTTCCACTAGCGGGAGGGTCCAAGAGACCCAGTACTTC. The rearrangement links TRBV2 to TRBJ2-5; 13 nucleotides agree with TRBD2. CDR1 and CDR2 from the germline V gene are SNHLY and FYNNEI. J lost 1 base, V lost 5 bases, and 4 bases had no gene match. This CDR3 is built from 16 residues. Drawing the rest from reference TRBV2 and TRBJ2-5, the complete variable domain is EPEVTQTPSHQVTQMGQEVILRCVPISNHLYFYWYRQILGQKVEFLVSFYNNEISEKSEIFDDQFSVERPDGSNFTLKIRSTKLEDSAMYFCASSSTSGRVQETQYFGPGTRLLVL.

This clonotype appeared many times. The CDR3 coding sequence is TGCAGTGCTAGAGGGGACATGGTGCTTGCCAAAAACATTCAGTACTTC. Residues: CSARGDMVLAKNIQYF. This sequence joins TRBV20-1 and TRBJ2-4; weak D call: TRBD1 (6 bases). Trimming removed 1 base at V and 1 base at J, with 14 bases between. Germline values: CDR1 DFQATT, CDR2 SNEGSKA (reference sequence). The CDR3 consists of 16 residues.